This T cell receptor beta chain is from a study of beta chain features in type 1 diabetes. Study outcomes and limitations: Relative to healthy donors, patients appeared to have naive, central memory and Treg TCRB repertoires that were more similar. Type 1 diabetes patients had fewer VDJ junction insertions and more deletions.

There are a few counts of this clone. Its antigen is undetermined. Reverse transcription of all isolated RNA meant that expressed TCRB transcripts were sequenced. The repertoire was sequenced with immunoSEQ multiplex PCR; TCRdb's copy has only in-frame clones and lacks some. Among roughly 350,000 clones listed, 11% were seen once. The CDR3 has 14 amino acids. Trimming at V came to 4 bases and at J to 4 bases, leaving 6 bases not matched to a gene. CDR1 is SGHDT, CDR2 YYEEEE, per germline. V usage is TRBV5-6 and J usage is TRBJ2-7, with 9 positions matching TRBD1. Material: naive CD4+ T cells from blood. This clonotype was sampled from a woman under 40 in good health. This chain's CDR3 is CASSRGQGSYEQYF. DNA of the CDR3: TGTGCCAGCAGCAGGGGACAGGGAAGTTACGAGCAGTACTTC.